Listed here is a single T cell receptor beta chain. Its specificity is unknown. The CDR3 has 14 residues. In germline, CDR1 is LNHDA, CDR2 SQIVND (reference sequence). J gave up 5 bases and V 3 bases, and 3 bases lay outside the gene matches. The sample comes from a study of T cells in localized non-small cell lung cancer. Produced via immunoSEQ multiplex PCR; TCRdb's table is partial and in-frame only. The sample lists about 54,000 clones, about four fifths occurring once. Study results and caveats: A single tumor region was sequenced, leaving heterogeneity possible. The highest T cell clonality was in uninvolved adjacent lung, above tumor.

V gene TRBV19 combines with J gene TRBJ2-3, with 9 bases aligning to TRBD1. The receptor was isolated from a female donor over 55 with stage II squamous cell lung carcinoma. Specimen: peripheral blood, collected before any cancer treatment. In nucleotides, the CDR3 is TGTGCCAGTAGTATCACAGGGGGCAGAGATACGCAGTATTTT. This translates into CASSITGGRDTQYF.